A single sample gave rise to the 13 T cell receptor beta chains below, sequenced in a study of vaccination effects on CD4 cells after COVID-19 (dated 2022 in TCRdb). In the ViraFEST assay, PBMC were stimulated with viral peptide pools, and antigen-specific CD4+ T cell clonotypes were then identified by expansion using TCR sequencing. After approximately 11 days of culture, CD4+ T cells were isolated with the EasySep CD4+ T cell isolation kit. Negative nucleocapsid antibody results before and after vaccination confirmed that the healthy vaccine recipients had no prior SARS-CoV-2 infection. The antigens of these receptors remain unknown. Library method: the immunoSEQ multiplex PCR assay. TCRdb re-hosts the immuneACCESS table, in-frame sequences only. Its copies lack some clones; in the studies checked, an unresolved V gene accounts for under half of them, and the cause for the rest is not known. This sample lists tens of thousands of clones; 80% were detected once. More than 10% of the sample is in the top ten clones.

Sequences were derived from CD4+ T cells from PBMCs cultured with SARS-CoV-2 spike peptides, sampled before COVID-19 vaccination. Per the publication, the cell subset or site label means: SARS-CoV-2 spike overlapping peptide pool stimulation. Receptors originate from a human donor who received a COVID-19 vaccine.

The rearrangement links TRBV7-2 to TRBJ2-3; 11 bases agree with TRBD2. The CDR3 has 17 amino acids. After removal of 3 bases from V and 0 bases from J, the junction contained 5 bases not matched to a gene. Germline values: CDR1 SGHTA, CDR2 FQGNSA. CDR3 in DNA: TGTGCCAGCAGCTTCCGACTAGCGGGACGTAGCACAGATACGCAGTATTTT. Amino acids: CASSFRLAGRSTDTQYF.

V usage is TRBV5-1 and J usage is TRBJ1-2; tentatively, D is TRBD1 (5 bases). Per germline, CDR1 SGHRS and CDR2 YFSETQ. This CDR3 has 13 amino acids. V lost 2 bases and J lost 2, with 7 bases in between. CDR3 nucleotides: TGCGCCAGCAGCTTTTGGGACAACTATGGCTACACCTTC. Translated: CASSFWDNYGYTF.

The J gene is TRBJ1-2, the V gene TRBV9; possibly TRBD1 for D (6 bases). Trimming pared 3 bases from V and 6 bases from J, leaving 24 bases between. The CDR3 spans 17 residues. From germline, CDR1 is SGDLS and CDR2 YYNGEE. CDR3 in DNA: TGTGCCAGCAGCGGGAGGAGCACAGGGACGTTGTACCATGGCTACACCTTC. Protein: CASSGRSTGTLYHGYTF.

The genes are TRBV9 and TRBJ2-5; D gene uncertain. This CDR3 is 15 amino acids long. CDR1 is SGDLS and CDR2 is YYNGEE in the germline V gene. Trimming shortened V by 0 bases and J by 5 bases, and 14 bases separated the two germline ends. The CDR3 is CASSVGGRPVETQYF. CDR3 bases: TGTGCCAGCAGCGTAGGGGGTCGGCCCGTGGAGACCCAGTACTTC. The complete variable domain, with remaining parts taken from reference TRBV9 and TRBJ2-5, reads DSGVTQTPKHLITATGQRVTLRCSPRSGDLSVYWYQQSLDQGLQFLIQYYNGEERAKGNILERFSAQQFPDLHSELNLSSLELGDSALYFCASSVGGRPVETQYFGPGTRLLVL.

The chain recombines TRBV6-5 with TRBJ2-1; D may correspond to TRBD1 or TRBD2 (6 bases each). The CDR3 loop spans 14 amino acids. With 8 bases removed from V and 8 bases from J, the gap between germline ends came to 19 bases. Germline V lookup: CDR1 MNHEY, CDR2 SVGAGI. The CDR3 DNA is TGTGCCAGCCCCGGAGGGGGTATTCGCCATGAGCAGTTCTTC. Protein product: CASPGGGIRHEQFF.

The J gene is TRBJ2-2, the V gene TRBV10-1; no clear D. V was pared by 3 bases and J by 2 bases, with 1 base between. The CDR3 totals 12 residues. The V gene's germline CDR1 is WNHNN and CDR2 SYGVQD (reference sequence). The CDR3 DNA is TGCGCCAGCAGTGATAACACCGGGGAGCTGTTTTTT. Protein sequence: CASSDNTGELFF.

The CDR3 sequence is CASRVGTGGNEQFF. The CDR3 region has the DNA TGCGCCAGCAGGGTGGGGACAGGGGGCAATGAGCAGTTCTTC. The V call is TRBV5-1, the J call TRBJ2-1; 11 positions agree with TRBD1. V lost 5 bases and J lost 6; bases outside the gene matches: 4. CDR3 length: 14 residues. The germline CDR1 and CDR2 sequences are SGHRS and YFSETQ.

The chain employs TRBV5-5 and TRBJ2-2, with unresolved D. The CDR3 loop spans 14 amino acids. The germline V gene encodes CDR1 SGHKS and CDR2 YYEKEE (reference sequence). The V end lost 0 bases, the J end lost 1 base, and 4 bases lay between the germline ends. As DNA, the CDR3 is TGTGCCAGCAGCTTGGCCTTGAACACCGGGGAGCTGTTTTTT. Residues: CASSLALNTGELFF.

This clone was picked up a small number of times. The chain combines TRBV12-3 or TRBV12-4 with TRBJ2-7; TRBD1 might be the D (5 bases). V lost 2 bases, J lost 5 bases, and 10 bases lay in between. This CDR3 has 13 residues. The CDR3, as DNA: TGTGCCAGCAGTTTAAGGACACCCCACGAGCAGTACGTC. It encodes CASSLRTPHEQYV.

The V gene is TRBV24-1, the J gene TRBJ2-4, with 7 bases aligning to TRBD1. V gave up 4 bases and J gave up 4 bases; unmatched junction bases: 3. The CDR3 spans 14 residues. Looked up from germline, CDR1 is KGHDR and CDR2 is SFDVKD. CDR3 bases: TGTGCCACCAGTGACCCGGGACAGAAAAACATTCAGTACTTC. As protein: CATSDPGQKNIQYF.

The chain is built from TRBV2 and TRBJ1-1; D remains ambiguous. V lost 4 bases to trimming and J lost 3 bases, with 6 bases between them. The germline V gene encodes CDR1 SNHLY and CDR2 FYNNEI. This CDR3 is 12 amino acids long. CDR3 nucleotide sequence: TGTGCCAGCAGTGGTAGTTACACTGAAGCTTTCTTT. Translating it yields CASSGSYTEAFF.

This clone was detected once. J is TRBJ1-2 and V is TRBV5-4, with 9 bases identical to TRBD1. The CDR3 has 14 amino acids. Per germline, CDR1 SGHNT and CDR2 YYREEE (reference sequence). J was trimmed by 4 bases and V by 3 bases; bases with no gene match: 4. This chain's CDR3 is CASSSKDRGYGYTF. Here the CDR3 DNA reads TGTGCCAGCAGCTCGAAGGACAGGGGCTATGGCTACACCTTC.

This chain uses TRBV6-2 or TRBV6-3 with TRBJ2-1, with D possibly being TRBD1 (7 bases). From germline, CDR1 is MNHEY and CDR2 SVGEGT. The CDR3 runs to 13 residues. V lost 0 bases to trimming and J lost 15 bases, with 15 bases between them. CDR3 in amino acids: CASSYSQGGNLFF. The CDR3 coding sequence is TGTGCCAGCAGTTACTCGCAGGGGGGCAATCTGTTCTTC.